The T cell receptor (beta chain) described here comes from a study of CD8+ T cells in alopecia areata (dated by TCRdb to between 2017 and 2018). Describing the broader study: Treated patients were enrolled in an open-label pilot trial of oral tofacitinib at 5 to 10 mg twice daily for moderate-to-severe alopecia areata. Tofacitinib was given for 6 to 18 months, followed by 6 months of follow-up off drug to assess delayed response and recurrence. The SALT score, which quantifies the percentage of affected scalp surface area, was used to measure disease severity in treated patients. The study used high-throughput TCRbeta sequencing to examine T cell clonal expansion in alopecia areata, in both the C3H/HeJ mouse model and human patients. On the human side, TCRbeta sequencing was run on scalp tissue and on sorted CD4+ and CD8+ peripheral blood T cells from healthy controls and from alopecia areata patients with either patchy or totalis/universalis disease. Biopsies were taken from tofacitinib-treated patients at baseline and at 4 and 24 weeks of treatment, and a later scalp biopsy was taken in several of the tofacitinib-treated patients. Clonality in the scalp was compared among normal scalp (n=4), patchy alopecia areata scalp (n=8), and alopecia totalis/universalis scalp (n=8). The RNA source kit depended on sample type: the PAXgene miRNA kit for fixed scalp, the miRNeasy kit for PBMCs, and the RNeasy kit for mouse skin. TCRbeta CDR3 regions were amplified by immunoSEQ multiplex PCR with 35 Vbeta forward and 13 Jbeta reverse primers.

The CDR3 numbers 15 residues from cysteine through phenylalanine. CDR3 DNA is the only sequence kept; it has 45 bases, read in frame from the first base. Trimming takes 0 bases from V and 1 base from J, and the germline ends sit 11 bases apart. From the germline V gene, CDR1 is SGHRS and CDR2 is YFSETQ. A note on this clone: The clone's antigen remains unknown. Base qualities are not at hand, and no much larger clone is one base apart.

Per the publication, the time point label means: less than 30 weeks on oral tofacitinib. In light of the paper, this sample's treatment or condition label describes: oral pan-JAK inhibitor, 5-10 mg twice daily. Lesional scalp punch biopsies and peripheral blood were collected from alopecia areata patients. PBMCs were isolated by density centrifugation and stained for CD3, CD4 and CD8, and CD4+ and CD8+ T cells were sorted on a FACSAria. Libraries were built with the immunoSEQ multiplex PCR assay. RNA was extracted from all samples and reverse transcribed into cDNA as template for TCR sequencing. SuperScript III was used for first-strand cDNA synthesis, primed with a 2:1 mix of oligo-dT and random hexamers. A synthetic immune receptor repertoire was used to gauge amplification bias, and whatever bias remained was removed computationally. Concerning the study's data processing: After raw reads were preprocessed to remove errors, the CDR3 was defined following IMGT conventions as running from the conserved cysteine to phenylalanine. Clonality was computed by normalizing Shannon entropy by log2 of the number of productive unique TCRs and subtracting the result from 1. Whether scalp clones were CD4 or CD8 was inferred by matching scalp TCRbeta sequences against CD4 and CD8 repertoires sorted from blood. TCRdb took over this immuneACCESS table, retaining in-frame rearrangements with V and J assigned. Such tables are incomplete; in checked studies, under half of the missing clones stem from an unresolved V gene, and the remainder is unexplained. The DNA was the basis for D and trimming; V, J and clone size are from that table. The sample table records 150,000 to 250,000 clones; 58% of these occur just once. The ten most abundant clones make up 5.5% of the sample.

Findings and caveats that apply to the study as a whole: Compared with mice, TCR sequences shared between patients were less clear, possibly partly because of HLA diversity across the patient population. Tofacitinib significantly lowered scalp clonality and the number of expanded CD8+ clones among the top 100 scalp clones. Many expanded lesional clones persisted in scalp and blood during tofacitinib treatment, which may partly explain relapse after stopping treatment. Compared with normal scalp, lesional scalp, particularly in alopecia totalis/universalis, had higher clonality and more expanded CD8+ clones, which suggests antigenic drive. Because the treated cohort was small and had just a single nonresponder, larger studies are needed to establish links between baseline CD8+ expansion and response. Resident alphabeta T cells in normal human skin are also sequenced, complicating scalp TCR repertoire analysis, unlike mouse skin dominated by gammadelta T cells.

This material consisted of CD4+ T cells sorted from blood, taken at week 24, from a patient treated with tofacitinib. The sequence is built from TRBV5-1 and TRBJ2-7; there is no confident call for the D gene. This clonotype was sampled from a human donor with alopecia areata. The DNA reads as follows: TGCGCCAGCAGCTTGGGCAGGTCCGGGTCCTACGAGCAGTACTTC. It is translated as CASSLGRSGSYEQYF.